Following are 29 T cell receptor beta chains from one sample sequenced in a study of T cell changes during pregnancy in multiple sclerosis. Method: immunoSEQ multiplex PCR; TCRdb's copy keeps in-frame clones and lacks some. The repertoire has tens of thousands of clones, around 92% of them found once; the top ten carry about 2.9%. Sequenced here: peripheral blood, sampled in the second trimester of pregnancy. These receptors originate from a female donor in good health, enrolled as a control in a pregnancy study.

This chain links TRBV7-3 with TRBJ2-7, with 9 nucleotides matching TRBD2. Losses at the gene ends were 5 bases for V and 7 bases for J; bases not matched to a gene: 12. The CDR3 has 15 amino acids. The germline CDR1 and CDR2 sequences are SGHTA and FQGTGA. In DNA form, the CDR3 reads TGTGCCAGCAGCGAAGCGGGAGGAGGGTCGTCTGAGCAGTACTTC. It encodes CASSEAGGGSSEQYF. The entire variable domain, with the rest obtained from reference TRBV7-3 and TRBJ2-7, is as follows: GAGVSQTPSNKVTEKGKYVELRCDPISGHTALYWYRQSLGQGPEFLIYFQGTGAADDSGLPNDRFFAVRPEGSVSTLKIQRTERGDSAVYLCASSEAGGGSSEQYFGPGTRLTVT.

This clone was seen just once. This sample also contains other DNA sequences that code for the same CDR3. The rearrangement links TRBV7-4 to TRBJ1-5; the D gene is possibly TRBD1 (5 bases). Trimming removed 3 bases from V and 5 bases from J, with 23 bases in between. The CDR3 has 18 residues. Germline CDR1 is SGHVT and CDR2 is SQSDAQ. This CDR3 is CASSFCPVGTGGDQPQHF. For the CDR3, the DNA is TGTGCCAGCAGCTTCTGTCCGGTTGGCACGGGGGGTGATCAGCCCCAGCATTTT.

The chain combines TRBV11-2 with TRBJ1-5, with D possibly TRBD1 on 5 matching bases. The CDR3 covers 13 residues. From germline, CDR1 is SGHAT and CDR2 FQNNGV. V was clipped by 4 bases and J by 10 bases, with 14 bases between them. This CDR3 reads CASSYGGDVPQHF. The DNA of the CDR3 is TGTGCCAGCAGCTACGGAGGGGACGTACCCCAGCATTTT. Looking up the rest from reference TRBV11-2 and TRBJ1-5 gives the full variable domain: EAGVAQSPRYKIIEKRQSVAFWCNPISGHATLYWYQQILGQGPKLLIQFQNNGVVDDSQLPKDRFSAERLKGVDSTLKIQPAKLEDSAVYLCASSYGGDVPQHFGDGTRLSIL.

This chain connects TRBV7-2 to TRBJ2-3, with 7 bases identical to TRBD1. CDR1 is SGHTA, CDR2 FQGNSA, per germline. CDR3 length: 14 amino acids. V lost 5 bases, J lost 4 bases, and 6 bases stayed unmatched. The CDR3, as DNA: TGTGCCAGCAGCATTGGGACAGCCGCAGATACGCAGTATTTT. Its protein product is CASSIGTAADTQYF.

The chain combines TRBV30 with TRBJ2-2; TRBD2 matches at 7 bases. Germline V lookup: CDR1 GTSNPN, CDR2 SVGIG (reference sequence). The CDR3 has 13 amino acids. Trimming took 8 bases from V and 4 from J; bases not matched to a gene: 7. CDR3 sequence: CAGGGSATGELFF. CDR3 nucleotides: TGTGCCGGGGGGGGGTCCGCCACCGGGGAGCTGTTTTTT. Based on the CDR3 plus reference TRBV30 and TRBJ2-2, the full variable domain is SQTIHQWPATLVQPVGSPLSLECTVEGTSNPNLYWYRQAAGRGLQLLFYSVGIGQISSEVPQNLSASRPQDRQFILSSKKLLLSDSGFYLCAGGGSATGELFFGEGSRLTVL.

This clone was recorded a few times. The chain employs TRBV5-5 and TRBJ1-1; D perhaps matches TRBD1 (5 bases). Trimming took off 2 bases at V and 11 bases at J, with 16 bases between the two ends. Germline V gene lookup returns CDR1 SGHKS and CDR2 YYEKEE (reference sequence). This CDR3 is 13 amino acids long. CDR3 loop: CASSLILGAGAFF. The CDR3 DNA is TGTGCCAGCAGCTTAATTCTAGGGGCGGGGGCTTTCTTT.

The chain carries TRBV19 and TRBJ1-1; maybe TRBD1 (5 bases). Germline lookup yields CDR1 LNHDA and CDR2 SQIVND (reference sequence). CDR3 length equals 14 residues. V lost 2 bases to trimming and J lost 1 base, with 8 bases between them. CDR3 in amino acids: CASSILGANTEAFF. Here the CDR3 DNA reads TGTGCCAGTAGTATATTAGGGGCGAACACTGAAGCTTTCTTT.

The V gene is TRBV14, the J gene TRBJ2-5, with D possibly matching TRBD2 (6 bases). CDR1 and CDR2 (germline): SGHDN, FVKESK. The CDR3 length is 13 residues. V lost 2 bases and J 5 bases, leaving 9 bases between the germline ends. The chain's CDR3 is CASSQPSEETQYF. The CDR3 DNA sequence: TGTGCCAGCAGCCAACCTAGCGAGGAGACCCAGTACTTC.

This chain connects TRBV29-1 to TRBJ2-5; the D is unclear. This CDR3 comprises 14 residues. The V end was cut by 3 bases, the J end by 1 base, with 12 bases between. Germline CDR1 is SQVTM and CDR2 is ANQGSEA. The CDR3 reads CSVDPVITQETQYF. In DNA form, the CDR3 reads TGCAGCGTTGATCCGGTCATTACCCAAGAGACCCAGTACTTC.

This clone was seen only a few times. The chain recombines TRBV11-2 with TRBJ1-1, with TRBD1 as a possible D gene (5 bases). Germline lookup yields CDR1 SGHAT and CDR2 FQNNGV. V dropped 4 bases and J dropped 4 bases, with 10 bases sitting between them. This CDR3 has 13 residues. CDR3 coding DNA: TGTGCCAGCAGCTACTCAGGGTTCACTGAAGCTTTCTTT. It translates to CASSYSGFTEAFF.

This rearrangement joins TRBV15 to TRBJ1-2, with D perhaps TRBD1 (6 bases). The CDR3 runs 13 residues. Trimming removed 0 bases at V and 8 bases at J, with 10 bases between. CDR1 is LNHNV, CDR2 YYDKDF, per germline (reference sequence). The chain's CDR3 is CATSRDAGEGYTF. The DNA for the CDR3 is TGTGCCACCAGCAGAGATGCAGGGGAAGGCTACACCTTC. The entire variable domain, with the rest obtained from reference TRBV15 and TRBJ1-2, is as follows: DAMVIQNPRYQVTQFGKPVTLSCSQTLNHNVMYWYQQKSSQAPKLLFHYYDKDFNNEADTPDNFQSRRPNTSFCFLDIRSPGLGDTAMYLCATSRDAGEGYTFGSGTRLTVV.

The chain links TRBV2 to TRBJ2-7, with D perhaps TRBD2 (6 bases). This CDR3 region has 15 residues. The V gene's germline CDR1 is SNHLY and CDR2 FYNNEI. V dropped 3 bases and J dropped 6 bases, with 18 bases sitting between them. CDR3 protein: CASSDPSPGRREQYF. CDR3 nucleotide sequence: TGTGCCAGCAGTGACCCGTCGCCTGGGAGGCGCGAGCAGTACTTC.

This chain links TRBV12-5 with TRBJ2-7; 9 bases map to TRBD2. Looked up from germline, CDR1 is LGHNT and CDR2 is FRNRAP. The CDR3 runs to 13 residues. The junction had 10 bases not matched to a gene; V was cut back by 6 bases and J by 10 bases. The CDR3 region has the DNA TGTGCTAGTGGCTCCGGAGAGCGGGGGGTACAGTACTTC. This codes for CASGSGERGVQYF. Full variable domain (remainder filled in from reference TRBV12-5 and TRBJ2-7): DARVTQTPRHKVTEMGQEVTMRCQPILGHNTVFWYRQTMMQGLELLAYFRNRAPLDDSGMPKDRFSAEMPDATLATLKIQPSEPRDSAVYFCASGSGERGVQYFGPGTRLTVT.

This chain links TRBV4-1 with TRBJ2-5; 12 bases are shared with TRBD2. Trimming at V came to 6 bases and at J to 5 bases, leaving 10 bases not matched to a gene. From germline, CDR1 is MGHRA and CDR2 YSYEKL. The CDR3 runs to 16 residues. The CDR3 bases are TGCGCCAGCAGAGGACCGACTAGCGGGAGTCAGGAGACCCAGTACTTC. Its translation is CASRGPTSGSQETQYF.

This rearrangement joins TRBV29-1 to TRBJ1-5, with a possible D match to TRBD1 (6 bases). CDR1 and CDR2 from the germline V gene are SQVTM and ANQGSEA. V lost 4 bases and J 5 bases, leaving 12 bases between the germline ends. This CDR3 is built from 13 residues. The CDR3 protein is CSVGLGADQPQHF. CDR3 sequence (DNA): TGCAGCGTTGGGTTGGGGGCGGATCAGCCCCAGCATTTT.

Here the CDR3 DNA reads TGTGCCAGCAGTCGAGGATATTCAGATACGCAGTATTTT. It yields the protein CASSRGYSDTQYF. The chain combines TRBV5-6 with TRBJ2-3; D gene ambiguous. The CDR3 consists of 13 residues. Germline CDR1 is SGHDT and CDR2 is YYEEEE. Trimming took 5 bases from V and 4 from J, leaving 11 bases between them. Based on the CDR3 plus reference TRBV5-6 and TRBJ2-3, the full variable domain is DAGVTQSPTHLIKTRGQQVTLRCSPKSGHDTVSWYQQALGQGPQFIFQYYEEEERQRGNFPDRFSGHQFPNYSSELNVNALLLGDSALYLCASSRGYSDTQYFGPGTRLTVL.

The rearrangement joins TRBV27 to TRBJ2-6; D is unresolved. Germline-derived CDR1 and CDR2 are MNHEY and SMNVEV (reference sequence). The CDR3 has 16 amino acids. Trimming took off 3 bases at V and 0 bases at J, with 9 bases between the two ends. CDR3 DNA sequence: TGTGCCAGCAGTTTCCTCGGTAGCTCTGGGGCCAACGTCCTGACTTTC. Its protein is CASSFLGSSGANVLTF.

The J gene is TRBJ2-3, the V gene TRBV7-2; D not certain. The CDR3 totals 14 residues. V was cut by 5 bases and J by 2 bases, with 11 bases left in between. Germline CDR1 reads SGHTA; CDR2 reads FQGNSA. The CDR3 coding sequence is TGTGCCAGCAGCCTACCCGCCTACACAGATACGCAGTATTTT. Its protein product is CASSLPAYTDTQYF.

The chain combines TRBV7-8 with TRBJ2-2, with D tentatively TRBD2 (6 bases). The germline V gene encodes CDR1 SGHVS and CDR2 FQNEAQ. The CDR3 is made up of 15 amino acids. Between the trimmed V and J ends, which lost 5 bases and 3 bases, there was a span of 13 bases. The CDR3 DNA is TGTGCCAGCAGCCCGCGGGACGGTTACACCGGGGAGCTGTTTTTT. Protein sequence: CASSPRDGYTGELFF.

This clone was recorded only once. The chain combines TRBV4-3 with TRBJ2-1, with 13 bases aligning to TRBD2. CDR1 LGHNA and CDR2 YSLEER come from the germline V gene. The CDR3 spans 16 residues. V gave up 3 bases and J gave up 8 bases; unmatched junction bases: 7. CDR3: CASSQAGTSGTDEQFF. Written as DNA, the CDR3 is TGCGCCAGCAGCCAGGCCGGGACTAGCGGGACGGATGAGCAGTTCTTC.

V is TRBV10-3 and J is TRBJ2-3; tentative D call: TRBD2 (7 bases). The CDR3 contains 13 residues. Germline-derived CDR1 and CDR2 are ENHRY and SYGVKD. V lost 7 bases to trimming and J lost 3 bases, with 11 bases between them. For the CDR3, the DNA is TGTGCCATCAAGGGGGGAGGGACAGATACGCAGTATTTT. Encoded protein: CAIKGGGTDTQYF.

J is TRBJ2-1 and V is TRBV11-3; maybe TRBD2 (6 bases). The CDR3 has 15 residues. Germline lookup yields CDR1 SGHNT and CDR2 YENEEA. V shed 1 base and J shed 6 bases, with 13 bases lying between them. The CDR3 coding sequence is TGTGCCAGCAGCTTAGGTGGACTAATTAGCAATGAGCAGTTCTTC. This sequence encodes CASSLGGLISNEQFF. The complete variable domain, with remaining parts taken from reference TRBV11-3 and TRBJ2-1, reads EAGVVQSPRYKIIEKKQPVAFWCNPISGHNTLYWYLQNLGQGPELLIRYENEEAVDDSQLPKDRFSAERLKGVDSTLKIQPAELGDSAVYLCASSLGGLISNEQFFGPGTRLTVL.

The chain combines TRBV6-7 with TRBJ2-2, with D unclear. TRBV6-7 is recorded as an ORF, its role being uncertain. The CDR3 runs to 14 residues. The ends were cut back, 5 bases at V and 3 bases at J, with 10 bases in the middle. CDR3 coding DNA: TGTGCCAGCAGTGGTGCAACGGACACCGGGGAGCTGTTTTTT. Protein product: CASSGATDTGELFF.

This chain links TRBV5-5 with TRBJ2-7; 11 nucleotides match TRBD1. In germline, CDR1 is SGHKS, CDR2 YYEKEE (reference sequence). The CDR3 contains 15 residues. V lost 4 bases to trimming and J lost 6 bases; unmatched junction nucleotides: 9. The CDR3 sequence: CASSTESDRGLEQYF. DNA of the CDR3: TGTGCCAGCAGCACAGAATCGGACAGGGGGCTCGAGCAGTACTTC.

This rearrangement joins TRBV5-1 to TRBJ2-7, with TRBD2 as a possible D gene (5 bases). The CDR3 is 15 amino acids. The V and J ends lost 4 bases and 4 bases respectively, with 18 bases between them. Germline V gene sequence: CDR1 SGHRS, CDR2 YFSETQ. CDR3 in DNA: TGCGCCAGCAGCCCAAACGTTGGCCGGGGTTACGAGCAGTACTTC. This gives the protein CASSPNVGRGYEQYF. Full variable domain (rest looked up from reference TRBV5-1 and TRBJ2-7): KAGVTQTPRYLIKTRGQQVTLSCSPISGHRSVSWYQQTPGQGLQFLFEYFSETQRNKGNFPGRFSGRQFSNSRSEMNVSTLELGDSALYLCASSPNVGRGYEQYFGPGTRLTVT.

V gene TRBV6-5 combines with J gene TRBJ2-7, with TRBD1 matching over 7 bases. The ends lost 6 bases at V and 0 bases at J; junction bases unmatched: 2. CDR3 length: 13 residues. Germline V gene sequence: CDR1 MNHEY, CDR2 SVGAGI. The CDR3 DNA reads as TGTGCCAGCAGGACAGGGTTCTCCTACGAGCAGTACTTC. It yields the protein CASRTGFSYEQYF.

The gene calls are TRBV6-1 and TRBJ2-7; 11 positions match TRBD2. Unmatched junction bases numbered 11, after V lost 3 bases and J lost 7 bases. Per germline, CDR1 MNHNS and CDR2 SASEGT. This CDR3 spans 16 amino acids. The CDR3 DNA sequence: TGTGCCAGCAGTGATAACTTAGCGGGGGGGCCTAATGAGCAGTACTTC. It translates to CASSDNLAGGPNEQYF.

The rearrangement joins TRBV27 to TRBJ2-2, with TRBD2 as a possible D gene (6 bases). Per germline, CDR1 MNHEY and CDR2 SMNVEV (reference sequence). With 2 bases removed from V and 6 bases from J, the gap between germline ends came to 10 bases. The CDR3 sequence is 14 residues long. CDR3 DNA sequence: TGTGCCAGCAGTTTAGGTTGGGGGGCCGGGGAGCTGTTTTTT. Translating it yields CASSLGWGAGELFF.

This chain uses TRBV7-9 with TRBJ2-7, with 8 bases fitting TRBD2. Germline V lookup: CDR1 SEHNR, CDR2 FQNEAQ (reference sequence). CDR3 length: 14 residues. V trimming: 3 bases; J trimming: 5 bases; junction bases outside the gene matches: 6. For the CDR3, the DNA is TGTGCCAGCAGCTTTCTAAGCGGGGGCCACGAGCAGTACTTC. Encoded protein: CASSFLSGGHEQYF.